This T cell receptor (beta chain) was sequenced during a study of OX40 agonist ivuxolimab in advanced cancers. The overall study: Previous treatment with anti-PD-1, anti-PD-L1 or anti-CTLA-4 therapy was allowed; 40% had received some. General observations from the study: Also present in some nonresponders was a low level of normalized T-cell clonal expansion.

Germline V gene lookup returns CDR1 GTSNPN and CDR2 SVGIG (reference sequence). The CDR3 is 13 amino acids. The germline V and J ends were trimmed by 1 base and 7 bases, with 8 bases remaining between them. Clones were sequenced by immunoSEQ multiplex PCR, and TCRdb holds only the in-frame ones, with some missing. The sample includes almost 50,000 clones, around 84% of them seen just once. Notes on this clone: Antigen unknown.

Patients were excluded for autoimmune disease history or systemic immunosuppression. Samples of blood were obtained at baseline, on cycle 4 day 1, and on cycle 7 day 1. This clonotype was sampled from an adult with an advanced solid tumor such as melanoma, head and neck, liver or kidney cancer. The chain has TRBV30 and TRBJ1-6; maybe TRBD1 (5 bases). Sequences were derived from CD4+ or CD8+ T cells sorted from blood, sampled in a trial of the OX40 agonist ivuxolimab. The CDR3 loop reads CAWSAGRNSPLHF. The CDR3 bases are TGTGCCTGGAGTGCAGGGCGCAATTCACCCCTCCACTTT. The full variable domain, its missing parts supplied by reference TRBV30 and TRBJ1-6, is SQTIHQWPATLVQPVGSPLSLECTVEGTSNPNLYWYRQAAGRGLQLLFYSVGIGQISSEVPQNLSASRPQDRQFILSSKKLLLSDSGFYLCAWSAGRNSPLHFGNGTRLTVT.